This record concerns one T cell receptor (beta chain) sequence. This beta chain is a stray sequence in a library constructed for alpha chains; its clone size is not meaningful. The data stem from a study of spatial heterogeneity in lung cancer. Study in general: The average count in raw reads for each unique TCR and UMI combination exceeded nine appearances.

Time point in this sample: sample taken at primary tumor resection. The sequenced material consisted of unsorted whole RNA from tumor, nontumor lung or frozen PBMC. V lost 5 bases to trimming and J lost 2 bases; unmatched junction nucleotides: 5. Germline loops: CDR1 DFQATT, CDR2 SNEGSKA (reference sequence). The CDR3 is 13 residues long. TCRdb processed the 5' RACE reads anew with MiXCR; each CDR3 protein has one entry. The profile shows 4,000 or so distinct CDR3 sequences, about 21% of them singletons. V is TRBV20-1 and J is TRBJ2-7; 8 bases agree with TRBD2. The sample here was normal lung tissue next to the tumor, taken at surgery. The origin of this receptor is a female donor with early-stage non-small cell lung cancer. CDR3 nucleotide sequence: TGCAGTGCTCGGTCGGGGGGGCCCTACGAGCAGTACTTC. It is translated as CSARSGGPYEQYF.